Shown below are 27 T cell receptor beta chains from a single sample sequenced in a study of cytomegalovirus exposure and HLA in healthy donors. Sequencing used immunoSEQ multiplex PCR; TCRdb keeps in-frame clones, though not all of them. The sample shows more than 150,000 clones, around 81% of them seen only once. Material for sequencing was PBMCs. These TCRs come from a woman in her late teens or twenties in good health and CMV-seropositive.

This chain joins TRBV6-5 and TRBJ1-1; 10 bases are shared with TRBD1. J was trimmed by 6 bases and V by 0 bases; bases with no gene match: 1. Germline-derived CDR1 and CDR2 are MNHEY and SVGAGI. This CDR3 region has 14 residues. Here the CDR3 DNA reads TGTGCCAGCAGTTACTCGACAGGGGGCTCTGAAGCTTTCTTT. Translating gives CASSYSTGGSEAFF.

The chain uses TRBV5-1 and TRBJ2-2; D unclear. With 0 bases removed from V and 0 bases from J, the gap between germline ends came to 3 bases. The germline CDR1 and CDR2 sequences are SGHRS and YFSETQ. The CDR3 totals 14 residues. Here the CDR3 DNA reads TGCGCCAGCAGCTTGGGAGCGAACACCGGGGAGCTGTTTTTT. This sequence encodes CASSLGANTGELFF. Full variable domain (remainder filled in from reference TRBV5-1 and TRBJ2-2): KAGVTQTPRYLIKTRGQQVTLSCSPISGHRSVSWYQQTPGQGLQFLFEYFSETQRNKGNFPGRFSGRQFSNSRSEMNVSTLELGDSALYLCASSLGANTGELFFGEGSRLTVL.

The V call is TRBV4-2, the J call TRBJ2-1; TRBD2 matches 15 bases. The CDR3 runs to 16 residues. In germline, CDR1 is LGHNA, CDR2 YNFKEQ. V was pared by 4 bases and J by 7 bases, with 5 bases of the junction left unmatched. The CDR3 region is CASSLSGLAGGNEQFF. CDR3 in DNA: TGTGCCAGCAGCCTAAGTGGACTAGCGGGGGGGAATGAGCAGTTCTTC.

This rearrangement joins TRBV5-1 to TRBJ2-1; TRBD2 aligns across 12 bases. CDR3 size: 16 residues. CDR1 and CDR2 (germline): SGHRS, YFSETQ. J lost 5 bases, V lost 4 bases, and 7 bases had no gene match. CDR3: CASSGLAGLADNEQFF. In DNA, the CDR3 is TGCGCCAGCAGCGGACTAGCGGGGCTAGCCGACAATGAGCAGTTCTTC.

The gene calls are TRBV19 and TRBJ1-5; TRBD1 matches at 7 bases. The CDR3 totals 13 residues. Germline lookup yields CDR1 LNHDA and CDR2 SQIVND (reference sequence). Unmatched junction bases numbered 2, after V lost 7 bases and J lost 2 bases. CDR3 in DNA: TGTGCCAGTACTGGGACAGGCAATCAGCCCCAGCATTTT. This sequence encodes CASTGTGNQPQHF.

Points on this clone: Within the sample, other DNA sequences also encode this same CDR3. This rearrangement joins TRBV5-1 to TRBJ2-2; D remains ambiguous. The CDR3 loop spans 14 amino acids. Germline assignment: CDR1 SGHRS and CDR2 YFSETQ. V lost 1 base and J 1 base, leaving 5 bases between the germline ends. CDR3 coding DNA: TGCGCCAGCAGCTTGTCGGGGAACACCGGGGAGCTGTTTTTT. The encoded protein is CASSLSGNTGELFF.

This sequence joins TRBV5-6 and TRBJ1-1; 9 bases align to TRBD1. With V trimmed by 4 bases and J by 5 bases, 9 bases remained unmatched. Germline V gene lookup returns CDR1 SGHDT and CDR2 YYEEEE. This CDR3 region has 15 residues. The CDR3 DNA reads as TGTGCCAGCAGCCAGTGGGACAGGGAAAGTACTGAAGCTTTCTTT. It yields the protein CASSQWDRESTEAFF.

The chain combines TRBV6-1 with TRBJ1-1, with D possibly being TRBD1 (5 bases). The V and J ends lost 0 bases and 5 bases respectively, with 13 bases between them. The CDR3 length is 15 residues. Germline CDR1 is MNHNS and CDR2 is SASEGT. CDR3 DNA sequence: TGTGCCAGCAGTGAAGCGTTGGGGGGAGGAACTGAAGCTTTCTTT. It is translated as CASSEALGGGTEAFF.

The rearrangement joins TRBV11-2 to TRBJ1-3; 9 nucleotides line up with TRBD1. The CDR3 has 17 amino acids. CDR1 is SGHAT and CDR2 is FQNNGV in the germline V gene. With 6 bases clipped from V and 0 bases from J, the junction kept 9 bases outside the gene matches. CDR3 protein: CASRLTGQGSSGNTIYF. The CDR3 coding sequence is TGTGCCAGCAGGTTGACGGGACAGGGTAGCTCTGGAAACACCATATATTTT. Full variable domain (remainder filled in from reference TRBV11-2 and TRBJ1-3): EAGVAQSPRYKIIEKRQSVAFWCNPISGHATLYWYQQILGQGPKLLIQFQNNGVVDDSQLPKDRFSAERLKGVDSTLKIQPAKLEDSAVYLCASRLTGQGSSGNTIYFGEGSWLTVV.

The DNA for the CDR3 is TGTGCCAGCCCTGAGGGACAGGGAGTAGGCTACTATGGCTACACCTTC. Amino acids: CASPEGQGVGYYGYTF. The rearrangement uses TRBV21-1 and TRBJ1-2; TRBD1 reflects the table's D call only, with no check against the DNA. TRBV21-1 is a documented pseudogene. CDR3 length: 16 residues.

The count of this clone is one. The chain recombines TRBV29-1 with TRBJ1-4; tentative D call: TRBD1 (6 bases). Trimming removed 6 bases at V and 0 bases at J, with 14 bases between. This CDR3 comprises 15 residues. CDR1 and CDR2 from the germline V gene are SQVTM and ANQGSEA. As DNA, the CDR3 is TGCAGCGTCCGGACAGACTTTGCAACTAATGAAAAACTGTTTTTT. Its translation is CSVRTDFATNEKLFF.

V usage is TRBV5-1 and J usage is TRBJ1-2; D ambiguous. V was trimmed by 5 bases and J by 1 base, leaving 12 bases between them. The CDR3 is 14 amino acids. CDR1 and CDR2 from the germline V gene are SGHRS and YFSETQ. The CDR3 here is CASRPDGVNYGYTF. The CDR3 bases are TGCGCCAGCAGGCCGGACGGGGTTAACTATGGCTACACCTTC.

The genes are TRBV9 and TRBJ1-1; 8 bases align to TRBD1. With V trimmed by 4 bases and J by 5 bases, 7 bases remained unmatched. The CDR3 spans 14 residues. CDR1 and CDR2 from the germline V gene are SGDLS and YYNGEE. CDR3 nucleotides: TGTGCCAGCAGCCCCCCAGGGGGCCGAACTGAAGCTTTCTTT. Translating it yields CASSPPGGRTEAFF.

The rearrangement joins TRBV27 to TRBJ1-6; D unclear. Germline CDR1 and CDR2: MNHEY and SMNVEV (reference sequence). The CDR3 runs to 14 residues. The ends were cut back, 4 bases at V and 5 bases at J, with 9 bases in the middle. The CDR3 DNA follows: TGTGCCAGCAGTTATTCCAGTAATAATTCACCCCTCCACTTT. This sequence encodes CASSYSSNNSPLHF.

The chain links TRBV2 to TRBJ1-2; D gene ambiguous. Germline values: CDR1 SNHLY, CDR2 FYNNEI. Trimming left V 6 bases short and J 2 bases short, with 16 bases between. This CDR3 spans 15 amino acids. The CDR3 bases are TGTGCCAGCAGCCCTCTTTGGGCCAGCAACTATGGCTACACCTTC. This codes for CASSPLWASNYGYTF.

This sequence joins TRBV5-8 and TRBJ1-6, with 9 nucleotides matching TRBD1. CDR1 and CDR2 from the germline V gene are SGHTS and YDEGEE. V dropped 0 bases and J dropped 9; count of bases not matched to a gene: 4. The CDR3 runs to 15 residues. Written as DNA, the CDR3 is TGTGCCAGCAGCTTGGGTGTGGACAGGGGTTCACCCCTCCACTTT. The encoded protein is CASSLGVDRGSPLHF.

This clone was picked up a small number of times. V is TRBV10-1 and J is TRBJ1-1, with D maybe TRBD1 (6 bases). CDR3 size: 15 residues. V lost 4 bases and J lost 4, with 16 bases in between. Per the germline V gene, CDR1 is WNHNN and CDR2 is SYGVQD (reference sequence). The CDR3 DNA reads TGCGCCAGCAGTGCTAGCAGGGGCTGGGGCACTGAAGCTTTCTTT. This encodes CASSASRGWGTEAFF.

This sequence joins TRBV9 and TRBJ2-1; TRBD2 matches 10 bases. Trimming at V came to 4 bases and at J to 4 bases, leaving 5 bases not matched to a gene. This CDR3 has 15 amino acids. CDR1 is SGDLS and CDR2 is YYNGEE in the germline V gene. CDR3 DNA: TGTGCCAGCAGCTTAGAAGCGGGGGGGTACAATGAGCAGTTCTTC. Translated, it gives CASSLEAGGYNEQFF.

V gene TRBV7-9 combines with J gene TRBJ1-4, with D tentatively TRBD1 (6 bases). V was clipped by 5 bases and J by 6 bases, with 16 bases between them. Looked up from germline, CDR1 is SEHNR and CDR2 is FQNEAQ (reference sequence). This CDR3 spans 15 amino acids. The CDR3: CASSPRTEVHEKLFF. CDR3 nucleotide sequence: TGTGCCAGCAGCCCCCGGACAGAAGTACATGAAAAACTGTTTTTT.

The chain recombines TRBV27 with TRBJ2-7; TRBD1 agrees at 9 bases. The CDR3 loop spans 18 amino acids. Trimming cost V 6 bases and J 7 bases; bases outside gene matches: 22. The germline CDR1 and CDR2 sequences are MNHEY and SMNVEV (reference sequence). CDR3 sequence reads: CASSRVPNRGLGSGEQYF. The CDR3 DNA reads as TGTGCCAGCAGCCGAGTACCAAACAGGGGGCTCGGGTCGGGGGAGCAGTACTTC.

The CDR3 nucleotides are TGTGCCAGCAGCTTAGATCGCGGGCGGGGCTACGAGCAGTACTTC. Amino acids: CASSLDRGRGYEQYF. The chain recombines TRBV11-2 with TRBJ2-7; weak D call: TRBD2 (6 bases). V was cut by 0 bases and J by 3 bases, with 12 bases left in between. CDR1 is SGHAT, CDR2 FQNNGV, per germline. This CDR3 region has 15 residues.

The chain employs TRBV6-1 and TRBJ2-2, with 7 bases fitting TRBD2. CDR3 length: 14 amino acids. V was clipped by 5 bases and J by 4 bases; unmatched bases: 4. Germline CDR1 is MNHNS and CDR2 is SASEGT. CDR3 in DNA: TGTGCCAGCAGTTGGACTAGTAGCACCGGGGAGCTGTTTTTT. Its protein product is CASSWTSSTGELFF.

The chain has TRBV9 and TRBJ2-3; the D gene is possibly TRBD2 (6 bases). The germline V gene has CDR1 SGDLS and CDR2 YYNGEE. CDR3 length: 16 residues. Trimming took off 1 base at V and 0 bases at J, with 12 bases between the two ends. The CDR3 here is CASSVYGTSSTDTQYF. CDR3 DNA: TGTGCCAGCAGCGTATATGGGACTTCTAGCACAGATACGCAGTATTTT.

The rearrangement joins TRBV11-2 to TRBJ2-1; possible D gene TRBD1, 7 bases. Germline CDR1 SGHAT, CDR2 FQNNGV. V was shortened by 5 bases and J by 12 bases, with 26 bases between the two germline ends. The CDR3 is 16 amino acids. The CDR3 DNA reads TGTGCCAGCAGCCCCATCTGGGGCAGGGGGGCCGGGGGGCAGTTCTTC. It encodes CASSPIWGRGAGGQFF.

This clone was seen once. This chain joins TRBV2 and TRBJ1-1; 7 bases match TRBD1. The ends lost 5 bases at V and 2 bases at J; junction bases unmatched: 11. Germline V gene data show CDR1 as SNHLY and CDR2 as FYNNEI. CDR3 length equals 16 residues. The CDR3 coding sequence is TGTGCCAGCAGTAAAACCCGACAGGGAGGAAACACTGAAGCTTTCTTT. Its translation: CASSKTRQGGNTEAFF.

This chain joins TRBV4-3 and TRBJ1-2; no clear D. Trimming removed 6 bases at V and 0 bases at J, with 14 bases between. Germline V gives CDR1 LGHNA, CDR2 YSLEER. The CDR3 length is 15 residues. For the CDR3, the DNA is TGCGCCAGCAGACCCTTTGTTACAGCTAACTATGGCTACACCTTC. This codes for CASRPFVTANYGYTF.

Of note for this clone: An end of the junction differs from the germline gene, which may be a read error. The V and J genes are TRBV28 and TRBJ1-2; D remains ambiguous. The CDR3 loop spans 12 amino acids. CDR1 is MDHEN, CDR2 SYDVKM, per germline. The CDR3 protein is CASSLADYGYTF. The CDR3 DNA is TGTGCCAGCAGTTTAGCGGACTACGGCTACACCTTC.